These 14 T cell receptor beta chains share one sample of origin, sequenced in a study of control samples from healthy donors and cancer patients. Sequencing used immunoSEQ multiplex PCR; TCRdb keeps in-frame clones, though not all of them. The sample holds approximately 130,000 clones, 85% to 90% seen once. Sequenced input: blood. The receptors come from a man aged 25-45 years in good health.

This chain uses TRBV25-1 with TRBJ1-1; no definite D call. Between the trimmed V and J ends, which lost 7 bases and 4 bases, there was a span of 13 bases. In germline, CDR1 is MGHDK, CDR2 SYGVNS. CDR3 length: 13 residues. The CDR3 here is CASTVTGTTEAFF. The CDR3 DNA follows: TGTGCCAGCACAGTGACGGGAACCACTGAAGCTTTCTTT.

A single count supports this clone. The chain links TRBV10-3 to TRBJ2-7, with a tentative D call TRBD1 (6 bases). CDR1 and CDR2 from the germline V gene are ENHRY and SYGVKD. V was shortened by 5 bases and J by 5 bases, with 10 bases between the two germline ends. The CDR3 sequence is 12 residues long. CDR3 amino acids: CAISPQGNEQYV. For the CDR3, the DNA is TGTGCCATCAGTCCACAGGGAAACGAGCAGTACGTC.

This clone was picked up one time. V usage is TRBV5-4 and J usage is TRBJ1-4; maybe TRBD1 (5 bases). Trimming left V 2 bases short and J 5 bases short, with 10 bases between. Looked up from germline, CDR1 is SGHNT and CDR2 is YYREEE (reference sequence). This CDR3 is 14 amino acids long. CDR3 loop: CASSLFGGNEKLFF. The DNA for the CDR3 is TGTGCCAGCAGCTTATTTGGGGGGAATGAAAAACTGTTTTTT.

The J gene is TRBJ2-7, the V gene TRBV4-1; 7 bases line up with TRBD2. The CDR3 consists of 15 residues. The germline V gene has CDR1 MGHRA and CDR2 YSYEKL. V lost 0 bases, J lost 3 bases, and 5 bases stayed unmatched. Written as DNA, the CDR3 is TGCGCCAGCAGCCAAGATCTGGGGGGGTACTACGAGCAGTACGTC. It codes for CASSQDLGGYYEQYV.

This sequence joins TRBV7-6 and TRBJ2-5; 9 bases fit TRBD1. Losses at the gene ends were 5 bases for V and 1 base for J; bases not matched to a gene: 8. CDR3 length equals 16 residues. The germline gives CDR1 SGHVS, CDR2 FNYEAQ. The CDR3 sequence is CASSHPRDRAQETQYF. The CDR3, as DNA: TGTGCCAGCAGCCACCCCAGGGACAGGGCCCAAGAGACCCAGTACTTC.

The chain carries TRBV29-1 and TRBJ2-5, with 8 bases fitting TRBD2. The germline gives CDR1 SQVTM, CDR2 ANQGSEA. J lost 5 bases, V lost 5 bases, and 10 bases had no gene match. The CDR3 contains 14 residues. In nucleotides, the CDR3 is TGCAGCGTTAGAGGGAGCGGGGGTGGGGAGACCCAGTACTTC. Translating it yields CSVRGSGGGETQYF.

The rearrangement links TRBV3-1 (or the pseudogene TRBV3-2) to TRBJ2-7; TRBD2 aligns across 8 bases. This CDR3 contains 17 residues. Trimming took 5 bases from V and 0 from J; bases not matched to a gene: 12. Germline CDR1 LGHDT, CDR2 YNNKEL (reference sequence). This CDR3 reads CASSNSRELAASYEQYF. CDR3 bases: TGTGCCAGCAGCAATTCGAGGGAACTAGCGGCCTCCTACGAGCAGTACTTC.

The chain carries TRBV9 and TRBJ2-2; possibly TRBD1 for D (5 bases). V gave up 0 bases and J gave up 2 bases, with 8 bases separating them. Germline V CDR1 and CDR2: SGDLS, YYNGEE. This CDR3 contains 15 residues. CDR3 bases: TGTGCCAGCAGCGTAGTGGACACCAACACCGGGGAGCTGTTTTTT. Protein sequence: CASSVVDTNTGELFF.

This chain connects TRBV7-2 to TRBJ2-5, with 11 bases matching TRBD2. CDR3 length equals 16 residues. Germline CDR1 is SGHTA and CDR2 is FQGNSA. V dropped 2 bases and J dropped 3; count of bases not matched to a gene: 5. The CDR3 DNA reads as TGTGCCAGCAGCTTATTTAGCGGGGGGGTCGAAGAGACCCAGTACTTC. As protein: CASSLFSGGVEETQYF.

The rearrangement joins TRBV11-2 to TRBJ1-6; 7 positions match TRBD1. Germline V gene sequence: CDR1 SGHAT, CDR2 FQNNGV. CDR3 length: 16 residues. Trimming at V came to 2 bases and at J to 8 bases, leaving 9 bases not matched to a gene. The CDR3 spells CASSLSRGRADSPLHF. CDR3 nucleotide sequence: TGTGCCAGCAGCTTATCGAGGGGGCGGGCGGATTCACCCCTCCACTTT.

The V and J genes are TRBV7-9 and TRBJ2-6; no reliable D call. CDR1 and CDR2 (germline): SEHNR, FQNEAQ (reference sequence). The CDR3 has 16 residues. V gave up 1 base and J gave up 4 bases, with 11 bases separating them. The chain's CDR3 is CASSLVLSSGANVLTF. The CDR3 DNA sequence: TGTGCCAGCAGCTTAGTATTGTCGTCAGGGGCCAACGTCCTGACTTTC.

The table lists this clone with a count of one. The rearrangement joins TRBV25-1 to TRBJ2-3, with TRBD1 identical over 7 bases. V dropped 6 bases and J dropped 1; count of bases not matched to a gene: 7. Germline CDR1 reads MGHDK; CDR2 reads SYGVNS. The CDR3 is made up of 15 amino acids. CDR3 amino acids: CASRATGEGTDTQYF. DNA of the CDR3: TGTGCCAGCAGGGCAACAGGGGAAGGCACAGATACGCAGTATTTT.

The V gene is TRBV5-1, the J gene TRBJ2-7; D possibly matches TRBD1 or TRBD2 (5 bases each). V was pared by 0 bases and J by 7 bases, with 17 bases between. Germline loops: CDR1 SGHRS, CDR2 YFSETQ. The length of the CDR3 is 15 residues. The CDR3 protein is CASSLDPGPSKEQYV. The DNA of the CDR3 is TGCGCCAGCAGCTTGGATCCGGGGCCCTCTAAAGAGCAGTACGTC.

The gene calls are TRBV2 and TRBJ1-1; TRBD1 is a possible D gene (5 bases). The ends were cut back, 9 bases at V and 2 bases at J, with 10 bases in the middle. The CDR3 extends over 12 amino acids. Per germline, CDR1 SNHLY and CDR2 FYNNEI. CDR3 sequence (DNA): TGTGCCAGTACAACAGGAAACACTGAAGCTTTCTTT. Translating gives CASTTGNTEAFF.